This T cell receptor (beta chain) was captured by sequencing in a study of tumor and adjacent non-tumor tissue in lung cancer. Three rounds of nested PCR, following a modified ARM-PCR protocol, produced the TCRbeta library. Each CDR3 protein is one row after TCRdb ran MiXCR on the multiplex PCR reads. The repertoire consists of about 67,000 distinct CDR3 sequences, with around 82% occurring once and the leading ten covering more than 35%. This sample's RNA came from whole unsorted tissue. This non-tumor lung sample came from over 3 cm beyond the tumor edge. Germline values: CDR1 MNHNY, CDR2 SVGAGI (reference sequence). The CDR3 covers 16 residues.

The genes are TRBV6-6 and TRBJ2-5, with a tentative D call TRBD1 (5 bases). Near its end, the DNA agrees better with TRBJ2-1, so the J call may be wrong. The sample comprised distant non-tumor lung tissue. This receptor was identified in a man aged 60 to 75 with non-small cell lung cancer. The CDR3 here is CASRPTPTWGQETQFF. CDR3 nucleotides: TGTGCCAGCAGGCCTACCCCCACATGGGGCCAAGAGACCCAGTTCTTC.